The 21 T cell receptor beta chains below come from one sample, sequenced in a study of control samples from healthy donors and cancer patients. Libraries were prepared by immunoSEQ multiplex PCR; TCRdb keeps only in-frame clonotypes and omits some of them. This sample carries about 150,000 clones, about 94% of them seen once, and the ten largest clones take approximately 5.7%. Sequenced sample: blood. These receptors came from a middle-aged man in good health.

The chain employs TRBV5-1 and TRBJ2-3; either TRBD1 or TRBD2 may fit D (5 bases each). Germline V gene lookup returns CDR1 SGHRS and CDR2 YFSETQ. The CDR3 length is 13 residues. With 0 bases removed from V and 4 bases from J, the gap between germline ends came to 6 bases. The CDR3 DNA reads TGCGCCAGCAGCTTGGCGGGACCAGATACGCAGTATTTT. It yields the protein CASSLAGPDTQYF.

CDR3 sequence: CASFQGATIGELFF. For the CDR3, the DNA is TGTGCCAGTTTTCAGGGGGCTACGATCGGGGAGCTGTTTTTT. The chain recombines TRBV2 with TRBJ2-2, with 8 nucleotides matching TRBD1. Trimming took 9 bases from V and 7 from J; bases not matched to a gene: 10. CDR1 SNHLY and CDR2 FYNNEI come from the germline V gene. This CDR3 is 14 amino acids long. The full variable domain, in which reference TRBV2 and TRBJ2-2 provide the parts outside the CDR3, is EPEVTQTPSHQVTQMGQEVILRCVPISNHLYFYWYRQILGQKVEFLVSFYNNEISEKSEIFDDQFSVERPDGSNFTLKIRSTKLEDSAMYFCASFQGATIGELFFGEGSRLTVL.

The V gene is TRBV5-6, the J gene TRBJ1-6; D may be TRBD1 (5 bases). Trimming shortened V by 3 bases and J by 9 bases, and 13 bases separated the two germline ends. Germline V gene sequence: CDR1 SGHDT, CDR2 YYEEEE. The CDR3 is made up of 14 amino acids. This chain's CDR3 is CASSWGGKGSPLHF. CDR3 DNA sequence: TGTGCCAGCAGCTGGGGGGGGAAAGGTTCACCCCTCCACTTT.

This clone came up once. The chain has TRBV5-5 and TRBJ2-1; D tentatively reads TRBD1 or TRBD2 (5 bases each). The CDR3 covers 14 residues. Germline V lookup: CDR1 SGHKS, CDR2 YYEKEE (reference sequence). Trimming stripped 4 bases from V and 4 bases from J, with 12 bases between. The CDR3 coding sequence is TGTGCCAGCAGCCGTGGGACCGATTACAATGAGCAGTTCTTC. Its translation is CASSRGTDYNEQFF.

The chain uses TRBV6-5 and TRBJ2-3, with a weak D call TRBD1 (5 bases). Germline V gene data show CDR1 as MNHEY and CDR2 as SVGAGI. The V gene lost 2 bases and the J gene lost 4 bases, with 13 bases spanning the gap. The CDR3 covers 15 residues. In DNA form, the CDR3 reads TGTGCCAGCAGTTACGGCAGGGCTGGGGCAGATACGCAGTATTTT. It yields the protein CASSYGRAGADTQYF.

This chain joins TRBV7-9 and TRBJ1-1, with D maybe TRBD1 (5 bases). V was trimmed by 5 bases and J by 5 bases, leaving 18 bases between them. CDR1 and CDR2 from the germline V gene are SEHNR and FQNEAQ (reference sequence). The CDR3 is 15 amino acids. In DNA form, the CDR3 reads TGTGCCAGCAGCCCATTAATTGGGACGGAAACTGAAGCTTTCTTT. Its protein product is CASSPLIGTETEAFF.

This chain connects TRBV11-2 to TRBJ1-3; D is ambiguous. With 0 bases removed from V and 4 bases from J, the gap between germline ends came to 10 bases. This CDR3 has 15 amino acids. Germline CDR1 and CDR2: SGHAT and FQNNGV. CDR3 loop: CASSLDWVGGNTIYF. The CDR3 DNA follows: TGTGCCAGCAGCTTAGATTGGGTCGGCGGAAACACCATATATTTT.

J is TRBJ1-6 and V is TRBV6-5, with 7 positions matching TRBD1. There are 13 residues in the CDR3. Germline CDR1 and CDR2: MNHEY and SVGAGI. V lost 6 bases to trimming and J lost 5 bases; unmatched junction nucleotides: 1. In DNA, the CDR3 is TGTGCCAGCAGGGGACAGAATAATTCACCCCTCCACTTT. It translates to CASRGQNNSPLHF.

The V call is TRBV18, the J call TRBJ2-2; D is ambiguous. The CDR3 is made up of 16 amino acids. From germline, CDR1 is KGHSH and CDR2 LQKENI. The ends were cut back, 2 bases at V and 5 bases at J, with 15 bases in the middle. DNA of the CDR3: TGTGCCAGCTCACCAAGCCGGCCGGGCGGTACCGGGGAGCTGTTTTTT. Translated: CASSPSRPGGTGELFF.

As to this clone: Other DNA sequences of this sample code for an identical CDR3. The J gene is TRBJ2-7, the V gene TRBV5-1, with 9 nucleotides matching TRBD1. V gave up 0 bases and J gave up 0 bases; unmatched junction bases: 4. Germline values: CDR1 SGHRS, CDR2 YFSETQ. The CDR3 covers 16 residues. DNA of the CDR3: TGCGCCAGCAGCTTGGCGGGACAGGGCATCTCCTACGAGCAGTACTTC. This gives the protein CASSLAGQGISYEQYF.

This chain joins TRBV7-9 and TRBJ2-1; 8 bases map to TRBD2. This CDR3 region has 15 residues. Germline loops: CDR1 SEHNR, CDR2 FQNEAQ (reference sequence). Trimming cost V 4 bases and J 10 bases; bases outside gene matches: 12. The CDR3 DNA reads as TGTGCCAGCAGCTCGGGACTAGTGGCCCCTTTAGAGCAGTTCTTC. This codes for CASSSGLVAPLEQFF.

The chain links TRBV9 to TRBJ1-1, with D tentatively TRBD1 (6 bases). Germline assignment: CDR1 SGDLS and CDR2 YYNGEE. V was cut by 0 bases and J by 0 bases, with 9 bases left in between. The CDR3 extends over 15 amino acids. This CDR3 reads CASSVADSLNTEAFF. For the CDR3, the DNA is TGTGCCAGCAGCGTAGCGGACAGTTTGAACACTGAAGCTTTCTTT.

This sequence joins TRBV6-5 and TRBJ1-6, with a weak D call TRBD1 (5 bases). V was trimmed by 4 bases and J by 9 bases, leaving 16 bases between them. CDR3 length equals 15 residues. Germline assignment: CDR1 MNHEY and CDR2 SVGAGI. The CDR3 loop is CASSSGVSASSPLHF. CDR3 in DNA: TGTGCCAGCAGTTCGGGGGTATCCGCATCTTCACCCCTCCACTTT.

The V call is TRBV14, the J call TRBJ1-5; D gene unclear. Trimming removed 5 bases at V and 3 bases at J, with 5 bases between. This CDR3 comprises 12 residues. Germline loops: CDR1 SGHDN, CDR2 FVKESK. The CDR3 loop is CASSEDNQPQHF. The CDR3 bases are TGTGCCAGCAGCGAGGACAATCAGCCCCAGCATTTT. Using reference TRBV14 and TRBJ1-5 for the parts outside the CDR3, the full variable domain is EAGVTQFPSHSVIEKGQTVTLRCDPISGHDNLYWYRRVMGKEIKFLLHFVKESKQDESGMPNNRFLAERTGGTYSTLKVQPAELEDSGVYFCASSEDNQPQHFGDGTRLSIL.

This chain joins TRBV11-2 and TRBJ1-2; D possibly corresponds to TRBD1 (6 bases). The germline V gene has CDR1 SGHAT and CDR2 FQNNGV. The CDR3 loop spans 18 amino acids. The V gene lost 1 base and the J gene lost 3 bases, with 21 bases spanning the gap. CDR3 in amino acids: CASSLVAGEEGGYYGYTF. CDR3 nucleotides: TGTGCCAGCAGCTTAGTGGCAGGGGAGGAAGGGGGGTACTATGGCTACACCTTC.

The gene calls are TRBV2 and TRBJ2-5; no definite D call. Germline CDR1 and CDR2: SNHLY and FYNNEI. The CDR3 covers 13 residues. V shed 4 bases and J shed 2 bases, with 8 bases lying between them. CDR3 loop: CASSGRPQETQYF. CDR3 nucleotide sequence: TGTGCCAGCAGTGGGCGGCCACAAGAGACCCAGTACTTC.

J is TRBJ2-2 and V is TRBV20-1; TRBD2 matches 8 bases. The J segment lost 5 bases and the V segment lost 3 bases, leaving 5 bases of the junction unmatched. The CDR3 spans 14 residues. Germline V lookup: CDR1 DFQATT, CDR2 SNEGSKA (reference sequence). The CDR3 here is CSASSRGATGELFF. CDR3 nucleotide sequence: TGCAGTGCTAGTTCGCGGGGGGCAACCGGGGAGCTGTTTTTT.

The sample holds one count of this clone. The chain uses TRBV6-5 and TRBJ2-3; D may be TRBD1 (6 bases). Germline lookup yields CDR1 MNHEY and CDR2 SVGAGI. V was cut by 2 bases and J by 6 bases, with 15 bases left in between. The CDR3 extends over 15 amino acids. CDR3 DNA: TGTGCCAGCAGTTACGATGGCAGGGGCGGGGATACGCAGTATTTT. Amino acid sequence: CASSYDGRGGDTQYF.

The V call is TRBV7-9, the J call TRBJ1-2; D remains unclear. The ends were cut back, 5 bases at V and 8 bases at J, with 9 bases in the middle. The CDR3 covers 11 residues. Germline V gene data show CDR1 as SEHNR and CDR2 as FQNEAQ (reference sequence). The CDR3 loop is CASSRKDGYTF. The CDR3 DNA reads TGTGCCAGCAGCCGAAAGGACGGCTACACCTTC.

The chain recombines TRBV28 with TRBJ1-2; 10 bases are shared with TRBD1. Losses at the gene ends were 4 bases for V and 4 bases for J; bases not matched to a gene: 6. Germline loops: CDR1 MDHEN, CDR2 SYDVKM. The CDR3 sequence is 15 residues long. CDR3 nucleotide sequence: TGTGCCAGCAGTTCGCCGGGACAGGGGACCTATGGCTACACCTTC. Translating gives CASSSPGQGTYGYTF.

The CDR3 spells CASRRFRDLNEKLFF. DNA for the CDR3: TGTGCCAGCAGAAGGTTCCGGGACTTAAATGAAAAACTGTTTTTT. The genes are TRBV2 and TRBJ1-4; weak D call: TRBD1 (5 bases). Trimming shortened V by 6 bases and J by 5 bases, and 16 bases separated the two germline ends. Germline CDR1 SNHLY, CDR2 FYNNEI. CDR3 length: 15 residues.